The clone carrying this T cell receptor (beta chain) was counted many times. Its antigen is currently unknown. These data originate in a study of metastatic and nonmetastatic thyroid tumors. For the study at large: It was across blood and tumor or nodule tissue from malignant and benign thyroid patients that repertoires were compared.

Trimming took 5 bases from V and 3 from J, leaving 10 bases between them. Germline V gene data show CDR1 as MNHNS and CDR2 as SASEGT. The CDR3 spans 13 residues. Original processing notes: CDR3 was compared across clinicopathological groups, and the resulting differences were used to build a distant-metastasis classifier for papillary thyroid cancer. Via MiXCR, TCRdb re-called the PCR reads. What appears here as the V and J calls and clone size reflects TCRdb's work, not the paper's. The profile covers roughly 28,000 clones, with around a sixth appearing a single time and around 4.5% taken by the ten largest. Prior to thyroid surgery, none of the patients had received any treatment. Findings and caveats of the study: Benign nodules were reported to have significantly lower TCR beta diversity than malignant thyroid tumors, in blood and tumor.

The sequencing sample was made of blood. The chain recombines TRBV6-1 with TRBJ1-2; no definite D call. This receptor was obtained from a female donor with papillary thyroid cancer or a benign thyroid nodule (not recorded which). Some clones in this sample may be carry-over from other donors' samples. The CDR3 DNA is TGTGCCAGCAGTATCCTCCCCGACTATGGCTACACCTTC. Protein sequence: CASSILPDYGYTF.